The TCR beta chain under discussion was sequenced for a study of ipilimumab plus nivolumab after autologous stem cell transplantation. Method: immunoSEQ multiplex PCR; TCRdb's copy keeps in-frame clones and lacks some. The table lists around 84,000 clones, under 85% of them singletons, with roughly 2% in the top ten. This CDR3 comprises 15 residues. Looked up from germline, CDR1 is MDHEN and CDR2 is SYDVKM. V trimming: 5 bases; J trimming: 5 bases; junction bases outside the gene matches: 8. This clonotype was obtained from a male donor with diffuse large B-cell lymphoma. The chain employs TRBV28 and TRBJ1-5; 8 nucleotides match TRBD1. The sample consisted of PBMCs, taken in a trial of ipilimumab plus nivolumab as post-transplant consolidation. The DNA for the CDR3 is TGTGCCAGCAGTAGGACGGACAGGGAGGATCAGCCCCAGCATTTT. Protein: CASSRTDREDQPQHF. Full variable domain (remainder filled in from reference TRBV28 and TRBJ1-5): DVKVTQSSRYLVKRTGEKVFLECVQDMDHENMFWYRQDPGLGLRLIYFSYDVKMKEKGDIPEGYSVSREKKERFSLILESASTNQTSMYLCASSRTDREDQPQHFGDGTRLSIL.